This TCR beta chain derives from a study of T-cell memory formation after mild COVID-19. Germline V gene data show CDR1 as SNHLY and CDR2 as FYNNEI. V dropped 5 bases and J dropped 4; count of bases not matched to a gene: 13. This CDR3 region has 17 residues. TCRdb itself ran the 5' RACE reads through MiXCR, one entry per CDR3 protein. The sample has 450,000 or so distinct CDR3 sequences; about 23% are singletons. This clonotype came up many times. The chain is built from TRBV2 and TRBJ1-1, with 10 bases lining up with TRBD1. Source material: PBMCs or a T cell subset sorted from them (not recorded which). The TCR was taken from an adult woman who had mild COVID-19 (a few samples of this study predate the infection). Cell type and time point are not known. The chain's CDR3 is CASSSAGTGERGTEAFF. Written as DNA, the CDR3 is TGTGCCAGCAGTAGCGCCGGGACAGGGGAGAGGGGCACTGAAGCTTTCTTT.